One sample yielded the 19 T cell receptor beta chains listed below, sequenced in a study of T-cell reconstitution after alpha-beta-depleted transplantation in children. Preparation of the TCRbeta library used unique molecular identifiers. TCRdb fed the PCR reads into MiXCR, producing one record per CDR3 protein. The sample includes 200,000 to 250,000 distinct CDR3 sequences, under 9.5% of them seen just once. Sequenced material: PBMCs from the stem cell graft donor, taken from the stem cell graft. The receptors were gathered from a human donor who donated a stem cell graft to a child with acute lymphoblastic leukemia.

J is TRBJ2-5 and V is TRBV20-1; possibly TRBD1 for D (5 bases). Germline V gene sequence: CDR1 DFQATT, CDR2 SNEGSKA (reference sequence). There are 11 residues in the CDR3. V lost 7 bases to trimming and J lost 5 bases, with 11 bases between them. CDR3 protein: CSVTQAETQYF. The CDR3 nucleotides are TGCAGTGTAACACAGGCGGAGACCCAGTACTTC.

This clonotype has a handful of counts. The chain carries TRBV12-3 or TRBV12-4 and TRBJ1-2; D possibly corresponds to TRBD1 (5 bases). Deletions cut 7 bases from V and 14 bases from J, with 20 bases between. The CDR3 is made up of 12 amino acids. CDR3 DNA sequence: TGTGCCAGCACCCTTAATCGGGACCGAGCGACCTTC. This codes for CASTLNRDRATF.

This chain connects TRBV14 to TRBJ2-3, with TRBD1 matching over 8 bases. J was trimmed by 2 bases and V by 2 bases; bases with no gene match: 6. This CDR3 is 16 amino acids long. Germline CDR1 and CDR2: SGHDN and FVKESK. CDR3 bases: TGTGCCAGCAGCCAACACCTGGGACAGGCCACAGATACGCAGTATTTT. Translating it yields CASSQHLGQATDTQYF.

The chain couples TRBV11-1 to TRBJ2-1; tentative D call: TRBD2 (6 bases). V lost 5 bases and J lost 0, with 20 bases in between. The CDR3 loop spans 18 amino acids. The germline V gene has CDR1 SGHAT and CDR2 FQDESV (reference sequence). The CDR3 is CASSLPFLRGSSYNEQFF. The DNA of the CDR3 is TGTGCCAGCAGCCTGCCATTCCTCCGGGGGAGCTCCTACAATGAGCAGTTCTTC.

Only a few counts were recorded for this clonotype. The chain is built from TRBV12-3 or TRBV12-4 and TRBJ1-1; 8 bases fit TRBD1. V lost 7 bases to trimming and J lost 4 bases; unmatched junction nucleotides: 8. The CDR3 sequence is 14 residues long. CDR3 sequence: CASIEQGGLTEAFF. Written as DNA, the CDR3 is TGTGCCAGCATCGAACAGGGGGGGCTCACTGAAGCTTTCTTT.

The V call is TRBV12-3 or TRBV12-4, the J call TRBJ2-3; the match to TRBD2 covers 12 bases. The V gene end was trimmed by 4 bases and the J gene end by 3 bases; junction bases not matched to a gene: 11. CDR3 length: 18 amino acids. The CDR3 region is CASSSSSGGAVNTDTQYF. The CDR3 region has the DNA TGTGCCAGCAGTTCCTCTAGCGGGGGGGCCGTTAATACAGATACGCAGTATTTT.

This clonotype was seen more than once but under ten times. The chain employs TRBV12-5 and TRBJ2-7; 8 nucleotides align to TRBD1. V lost 5 bases and J lost 6; bases outside the gene matches: 6. This CDR3 region has 13 residues. From germline, CDR1 is LGHNT and CDR2 FRNRAP. CDR3 amino acids: CASGQIQGGEQYF. The CDR3 DNA reads as TGTGCTAGTGGTCAAATACAGGGGGGCGAGCAGTACTTC.

This clonotype was found a few times. The chain carries TRBV11-2 and TRBJ2-1; the D is unclear. CDR3 length: 14 residues. Per germline, CDR1 SGHAT and CDR2 FQNNGV. Trimming stripped 1 base from V and 5 bases from J, with 9 bases between. DNA of the CDR3: TGTGCCAGCAGCTTAGGAGCTACCAACAATGAGCAGTTCTTC. Protein product: CASSLGATNNEQFF.

The chain links TRBV18 to TRBJ2-7; TRBD1 aligns across 7 bases. Unmatched junction bases numbered 11, after V lost 3 bases and J lost 6 bases. The length of the CDR3 is 15 residues. The germline gives CDR1 KGHSH, CDR2 LQKENI. The CDR3 here is CASSPRIGQEVEQYF. The CDR3, as DNA: TGTGCCAGCTCACCCCGTATCGGACAGGAGGTCGAGCAGTACTTC. The full variable domain, rest sourced from reference TRBV18 and TRBJ2-7, is NAGVMQNPRHLVRRRGQEARLRCSPMKGHSHVYWYRQLPEEGLKFMVYLQKENIIDESGMPKERFSAEFPKEGPSILRIQQVVRGDSAAYFCASSPRIGQEVEQYFGPGTRLTVT.

The table lists this clonotype with a few counts. The V gene is TRBV24-1, the J gene TRBJ2-2, with 10 bases matching TRBD1. V gave up 10 bases and J gave up 11 bases; unmatched junction bases: 3. The CDR3 has 11 residues. Germline lookup yields CDR1 KGHDR and CDR2 SFDVKD. The DNA for the CDR3 is TGTGCCACGACAGGGGGCGGAGAGCTGTTTTTT. It encodes CATTGGGELFF.

This clonotype came up a few times. The chain combines TRBV11-2 with TRBJ2-2; D is ambiguous. V was trimmed by 5 bases and J by 4 bases, leaving 17 bases between them. CDR3 length: 16 amino acids. Germline V gene data show CDR1 as SGHAT and CDR2 as FQNNGV. CDR3 coding DNA: TGTGCCAGCAGCCCAACCCTACAGCAGACCACCGGGGAGCTGTTTTTT. Encoded protein: CASSPTLQQTTGELFF.

The chain is built from TRBV15 and TRBJ2-7; possibly TRBD1 for D (5 bases). The CDR3 loop spans 13 amino acids. The germline CDR1 and CDR2 sequences are LNHNV and YYDKDF (reference sequence). V lost 0 bases, J lost 7 bases, and 10 bases lay in between. CDR3 sequence reads: CATSRDLTAEQYF. CDR3 in DNA: TGTGCCACCAGCAGAGATCTGACAGCAGAGCAGTACTTC.

The table lists this clonotype with many counts. The V gene is TRBV4-3, the J gene TRBJ2-2, with D perhaps TRBD2 (6 bases). Trimming removed 4 bases from V and 3 bases from J, with 12 bases in between. Germline CDR1 LGHNA, CDR2 YSLEER. The CDR3 covers 15 residues. The CDR3 here is CASSLGTSHTGELFF. The CDR3 region has the DNA TGCGCCAGCAGCCTTGGGACTTCTCACACCGGGGAGCTGTTTTTT.

This clonotype was observed at least ten times. The junction does not match germline at one end; this may be a read error. The genes are TRBV12-3 or TRBV12-4 and TRBJ1-4; D not certain. The CDR3 has 12 residues. CDR3 amino acids: CASSQSDPDLKF. As DNA, the CDR3 is TGTGCCAGCAGCCAGAGCGACCCCGACTTGAAATTT.

This rearrangement joins TRBV6-1 to TRBJ2-5, with D perhaps assigned TRBD1 or TRBD2 (5 bases each). Between the trimmed V and J ends, which lost 6 bases and 5 bases, there was a span of 19 bases. This CDR3 spans 15 amino acids. Germline V gene lookup returns CDR1 MNHNS and CDR2 SASEGT. In DNA, the CDR3 is TGTGCCAGCAGGCTACCGGGGACGCGGTCTGAGACCCAGTACTTC. It specifies CASRLPGTRSETQYF.

This chain uses TRBV6-5 with TRBJ1-5; the D gene is possibly TRBD1 (5 bases). Germline lookup yields CDR1 MNHEY and CDR2 SVGAGI. The CDR3 loop spans 14 amino acids. Trimming took off 3 bases at V and 9 bases at J, with 15 bases between the two ends. CDR3 sequence reads: CASSYLGTDGPQHF. As DNA, the CDR3 is TGTGCCAGCAGTTATTTGGGGACGGACGGGCCCCAGCATTTT.

This clonotype has at least ten counts. The chain uses TRBV27 and TRBJ2-3, with 11 bases lining up with TRBD2. Trimming took 4 bases from V and 5 from J; bases not matched to a gene: 5. The CDR3 is made up of 15 amino acids. Looked up from germline, CDR1 is MNHEY and CDR2 is SMNVEV (reference sequence). CDR3 in DNA: TGTGCCAGCAGTTACATGACTAGCGGGGTAGATACGCAGTATTTT. Protein sequence: CASSYMTSGVDTQYF.

This clonotype was observed at least ten times. V is TRBV5-1 and J is TRBJ2-3; no definite D call. Germline CDR1 is SGHRS and CDR2 is YFSETQ. V was pared by 0 bases and J by 1 base, with 12 bases between. This CDR3 contains 16 residues. This CDR3 is CASSLALPRGTDTQYF. In nucleotides, the CDR3 is TGCGCCAGCAGCTTGGCCCTTCCGAGAGGCACAGATACGCAGTATTTT. Full variable domain (missing parts from reference TRBV5-1 and TRBJ2-3): KAGVTQTPRYLIKTRGQQVTLSCSPISGHRSVSWYQQTPGQGLQFLFEYFSETQRNKGNFPGRFSGRQFSNSRSEMNVSTLELGDSALYLCASSLALPRGTDTQYFGPGTRLTVL.

This clonotype was seen repeatedly, ten times or more. The chain is built from TRBV4-2 and TRBJ2-7; D may be TRBD1 (5 bases). This CDR3 contains 14 residues. The V and J ends lost 0 bases and 3 bases respectively, with 9 bases between them. Germline lookup yields CDR1 LGHNA and CDR2 YNFKEQ. The CDR3 DNA reads TGTGCCAGCAGCCAAGAAGCAGGGAACTACGAGCAGTACTTC. Residues: CASSQEAGNYEQYF.